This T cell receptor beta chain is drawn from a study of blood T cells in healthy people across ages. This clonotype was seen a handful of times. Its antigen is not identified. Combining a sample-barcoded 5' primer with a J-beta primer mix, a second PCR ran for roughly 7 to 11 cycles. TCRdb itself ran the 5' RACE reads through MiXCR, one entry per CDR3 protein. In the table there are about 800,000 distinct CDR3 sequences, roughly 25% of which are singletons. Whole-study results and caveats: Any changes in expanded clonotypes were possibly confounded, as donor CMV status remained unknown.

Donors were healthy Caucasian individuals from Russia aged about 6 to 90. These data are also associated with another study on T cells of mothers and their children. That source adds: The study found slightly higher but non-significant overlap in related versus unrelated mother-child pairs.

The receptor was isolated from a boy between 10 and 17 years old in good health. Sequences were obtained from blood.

CDR3 nucleotide sequence: TGTGCCAGCAGCCAAGATTGGGGGCGGGGGCGATATTCTGGGGCCAACGTCCTGACTTTC. The encoded protein is CASSQDWGRGRYSGANVLTF. The V gene is TRBV3-1, the J gene TRBJ2-6; the D gene is possibly TRBD2 (7 bases). The V gene lost 0 bases and the J gene lost 1 base, with 19 bases spanning the gap. CDR1 and CDR2 from the germline V gene are LGHDT and YNNKEL (reference sequence). CDR3 length: 20 amino acids.